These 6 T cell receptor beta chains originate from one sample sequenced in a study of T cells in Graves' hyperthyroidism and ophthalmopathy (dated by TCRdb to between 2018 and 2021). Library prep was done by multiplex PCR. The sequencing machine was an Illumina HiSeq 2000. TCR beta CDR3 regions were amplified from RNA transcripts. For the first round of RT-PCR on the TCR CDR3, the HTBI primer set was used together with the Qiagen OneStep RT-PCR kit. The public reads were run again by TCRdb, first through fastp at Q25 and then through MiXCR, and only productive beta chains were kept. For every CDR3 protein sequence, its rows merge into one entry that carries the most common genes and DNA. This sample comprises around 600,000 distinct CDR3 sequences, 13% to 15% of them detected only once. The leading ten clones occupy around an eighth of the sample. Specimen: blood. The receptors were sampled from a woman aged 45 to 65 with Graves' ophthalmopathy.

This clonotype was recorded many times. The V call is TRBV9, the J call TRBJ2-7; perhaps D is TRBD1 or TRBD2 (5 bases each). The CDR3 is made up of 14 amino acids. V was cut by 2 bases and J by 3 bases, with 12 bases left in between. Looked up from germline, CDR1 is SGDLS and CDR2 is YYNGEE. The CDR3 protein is CASSVGGADYEQYF. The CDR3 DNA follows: TGTGCCAGCAGCGTTGGGGGAGCGGACTACGAGCAGTACTTC.

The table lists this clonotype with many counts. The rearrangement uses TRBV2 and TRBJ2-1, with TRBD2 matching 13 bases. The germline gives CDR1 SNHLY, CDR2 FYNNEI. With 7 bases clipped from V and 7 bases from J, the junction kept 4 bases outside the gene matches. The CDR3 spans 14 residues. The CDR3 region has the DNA TGTGCCAGCACCCCGGGACTAGCGGGAAATGAGCAGTTCTTC. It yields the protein CASTPGLAGNEQFF.

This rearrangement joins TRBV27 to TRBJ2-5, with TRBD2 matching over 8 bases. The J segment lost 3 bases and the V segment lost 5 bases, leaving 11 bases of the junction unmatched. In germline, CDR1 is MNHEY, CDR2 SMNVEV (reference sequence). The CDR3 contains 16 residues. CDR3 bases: TGTGCCAGCAGTACCAGCACTAGCGGTGCTAAAGAGACCCAGTACTTC. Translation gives CASSTSTSGAKETQYF.

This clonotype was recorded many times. The CDR3 DNA reads as TGCAGTGCTACTAGCGGAGGCTACAATGAGCAGTTCTTC. Its translation: CSATSGGYNEQFF. V and J are TRBV20-1 and TRBJ2-1, with 7 nucleotides matching TRBD2. The CDR3 has 13 residues. J gave up 3 bases and V 4 bases, and 3 bases lay outside the gene matches. The germline V gene has CDR1 DFQATT and CDR2 SNEGSKA (reference sequence).

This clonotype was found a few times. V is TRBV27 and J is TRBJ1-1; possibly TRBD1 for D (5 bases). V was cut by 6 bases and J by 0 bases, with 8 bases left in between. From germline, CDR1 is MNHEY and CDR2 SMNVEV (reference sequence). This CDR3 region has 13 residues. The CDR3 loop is CASRQQVNTEAFF. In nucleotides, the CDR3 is TGTGCCAGCAGGCAACAGGTGAACACTGAAGCTTTCTTT.

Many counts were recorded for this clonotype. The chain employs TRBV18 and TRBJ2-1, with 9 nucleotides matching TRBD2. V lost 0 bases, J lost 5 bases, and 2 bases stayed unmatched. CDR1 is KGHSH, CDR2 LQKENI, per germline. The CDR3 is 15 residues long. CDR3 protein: CASSPPTSGHNEQFF. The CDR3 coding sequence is TGTGCCAGCTCACCACCGACTAGCGGCCACAATGAGCAGTTCTTC.